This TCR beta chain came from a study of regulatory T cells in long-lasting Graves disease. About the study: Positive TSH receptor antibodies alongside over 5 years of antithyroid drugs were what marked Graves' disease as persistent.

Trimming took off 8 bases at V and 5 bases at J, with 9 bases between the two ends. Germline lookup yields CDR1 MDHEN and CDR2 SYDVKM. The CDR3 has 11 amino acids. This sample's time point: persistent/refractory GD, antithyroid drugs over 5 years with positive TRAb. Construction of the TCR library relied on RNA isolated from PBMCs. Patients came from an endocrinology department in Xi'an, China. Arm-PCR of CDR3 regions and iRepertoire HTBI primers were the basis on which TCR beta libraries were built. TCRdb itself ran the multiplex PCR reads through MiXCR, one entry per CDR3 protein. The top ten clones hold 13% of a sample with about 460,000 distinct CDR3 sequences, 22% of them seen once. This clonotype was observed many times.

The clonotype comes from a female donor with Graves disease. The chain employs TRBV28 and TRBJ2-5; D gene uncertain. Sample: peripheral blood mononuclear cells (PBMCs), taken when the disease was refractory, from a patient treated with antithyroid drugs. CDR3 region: CASGIIETQYF. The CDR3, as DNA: TGTGCCAGCGGAATAATTGAGACCCAGTACTTC.